Presented here are 22 T cell receptor beta chains from one specimen sequenced in a study of spatial heterogeneity in lung cancer. TCRdb reprocessed the 5' RACE reads via MiXCR and lists one record per CDR3 protein. Among tens of thousands of distinct CDR3 sequences, around 5.8% were seen once, and the ten largest hold under 14%. Time point denoted: sample taken at primary tumor resection. The sequenced material consisted of unsorted whole RNA from tumor, nontumor lung or frozen PBMC. Sequencing used PBMCs, obtained at surgery. These receptors came from a male donor with early-stage non-small cell lung cancer.

This clonotype was counted many times. The rearrangement joins TRBV7-9 to TRBJ2-7; D is perhaps TRBD1 (6 bases). In germline, CDR1 is SEHNR, CDR2 FQNEAQ (reference sequence). V lost 4 bases and J lost 2, with 21 bases in between. CDR3 length: 17 amino acids. The CDR3 is CASSSEPGQFRPYEQYF. The CDR3 coding sequence is TGTGCCAGCAGCTCAGAACCCGGACAGTTCAGACCCTACGAGCAGTACTTC.

This rearrangement joins TRBV5-4 to TRBJ2-3; D is unclear. This CDR3 is built from 14 residues. Germline CDR1 and CDR2: SGHNT and YYREEE (reference sequence). Trimming removed 1 base at V and 4 bases at J, with 10 bases between. The chain's CDR3 is CASSLRSAPDTQYF. The CDR3 DNA reads as TGTGCCAGCAGCTTGCGGAGCGCCCCAGATACGCAGTATTTT.

The rearrangement joins TRBV30 to TRBJ2-6, with D perhaps being TRBD1 or TRBD2 (6 bases each). The CDR3 length is 16 residues. Germline V gene lookup returns CDR1 GTSNPN and CDR2 SVGIG (reference sequence). Trimming stripped 3 bases from V and 0 bases from J, with 12 bases between. CDR3 coding DNA: TGTGCCTGGAGGGAGGGACACCGCTCTGGGGCCAACGTCCTGACTTTC. Translated: CAWREGHRSGANVLTF. Full variable domain (rest looked up from reference TRBV30 and TRBJ2-6): SQTIHQWPATLVQPVGSPLSLECTVEGTSNPNLYWYRQAAGRGLQLLFYSVGIGQISSEVPQNLSASRPQDRQFILSSKKLLLSDSGFYLCAWREGHRSGANVLTFGAGSRLTVL.

This clonotype appeared many times. V and J are TRBV12-3 or TRBV12-4 and TRBJ1-6; D gene unclear. Between the trimmed V and J ends, which lost 10 bases and 10 bases, there was a span of 14 bases. This CDR3 is built from 12 residues. The CDR3 bases are TGTGCCACCTCGAGCCTCTCATCACCCCTCCACTTT. Residues: CATSSLSSPLHF.

The chain combines TRBV12-3 or TRBV12-4 with TRBJ1-1; D is unclear. V lost 7 bases and J lost 11, with 14 bases in between. The CDR3 is 11 amino acids. CDR3 sequence (DNA): TGTGCCAGCACCGGTGGGGTCGGCGCTTTCTTT. This codes for CASTGGVGAFF.

This clonotype was seen at least ten times. The chain couples TRBV6-1 to TRBJ1-5, with D tentatively TRBD1 (5 bases). Germline assignment: CDR1 MNHNS and CDR2 SASEGT. The CDR3 contains 14 residues. The V end was cut by 4 bases, the J end by 3 bases, with 10 bases between. This CDR3 is CASSAGISNQPQHF. DNA of the CDR3: TGTGCCAGCAGTGCAGGGATTTCCAATCAGCCCCAGCATTTT.

This clonotype has only a few counts. The chain couples TRBV11-2 to TRBJ2-7, with no clear D. Trimming removed 5 bases at V and 2 bases at J, with 13 bases between. Germline V gives CDR1 SGHAT, CDR2 FQNNGV. The CDR3 spans 14 residues. CDR3 amino acids: CASSLVQVTYEQYF. CDR3 DNA sequence: TGTGCCAGCAGCCTCGTGCAGGTAACCTACGAGCAGTACTTC. Drawing the rest from reference TRBV11-2 and TRBJ2-7, the complete variable domain is EAGVAQSPRYKIIEKRQSVAFWCNPISGHATLYWYQQILGQGPKLLIQFQNNGVVDDSQLPKDRFSAERLKGVDSTLKIQPAKLEDSAVYLCASSLVQVTYEQYFGPGTRLTVT.

Many counts were recorded for this clonotype. The chain has TRBV5-1 and TRBJ2-5; D call uncertain. Germline loops: CDR1 SGHRS, CDR2 YFSETQ. Trimming removed 1 base at V and 5 bases at J, with 6 bases between. There are 12 residues in the CDR3. In nucleotides, the CDR3 is TGCGCCAGCAGCTTGTTAGGGGAGACCCAGTACTTC. It yields the protein CASSLLGETQYF.

This clonotype was detected only a few times. The CDR3 region is CASSSQGAEQYF. The CDR3 DNA follows: TGTGCCAGCAGCAGCCAGGGGGCCGAGCAGTACTTC. The genes are TRBV7-9 and TRBJ2-7; 8 bases fit TRBD1. Trimming at V came to 5 bases and at J to 6 bases, leaving 3 bases not matched to a gene. Per germline, CDR1 SEHNR and CDR2 FQNEAQ (reference sequence). CDR3 length: 12 residues.

In this sample, this clonotype turned up a few times. The rearrangement uses TRBV27 and TRBJ2-1; D perhaps matches TRBD2 (5 bases). Germline-derived CDR1 and CDR2 are MNHEY and SMNVEV (reference sequence). This CDR3 has 12 residues. The V and J ends lost 6 bases and 9 bases respectively, with 12 bases between them. CDR3 DNA sequence: TGTGCCAGCAGCTTAGAGGGCACTGAGCAGTTCTTC. Translation: CASSLEGTEQFF.

This clonotype was seen a handful of times. V and J are TRBV19 and TRBJ2-1; perhaps TRBD1 as D (5 bases). CDR3 size: 15 residues. CDR1 is LNHDA and CDR2 is SQIVND in the germline V gene (reference sequence). V shed 2 bases and J shed 14 bases, with 22 bases lying between them. The CDR3 sequence: CASSIQGSFLVLKFF. The CDR3 DNA sequence: TGTGCCAGTAGTATACAGGGATCCTTCCTAGTTCTCAAGTTCTTC.

This clonotype was detected many times. The rearrangement links TRBV12-3 or TRBV12-4 to TRBJ1-5, with D unclear. Trimming cost V 3 bases and J 0 bases, with 9 bases left between them. This CDR3 spans 15 amino acids. CDR3: CASSFSSHSNQPQHF. The CDR3 DNA reads as TGTGCCAGCAGTTTCTCCAGCCATAGCAATCAGCCCCAGCATTTT.

This clonotype was counted a few times. The J gene is TRBJ2-2, the V gene TRBV12-3 or TRBV12-4; D remains unclear. The CDR3 is 14 amino acids. Trimming cost V 7 bases and J 0 bases, with 9 bases left between them. CDR3 sequence: CASIAQTNTGELFF. CDR3 bases: TGTGCCAGCATAGCACAAACGAACACCGGGGAGCTGTTTTTT.

J is TRBJ1-4 and V is TRBV28; a weak D match, TRBD1 (5 bases). The CDR3 extends over 15 amino acids. Germline CDR1 is MDHEN and CDR2 is SYDVKM. V gave up 6 bases and J gave up 5 bases, with 16 bases separating them. The CDR3 loop reads CASRLSGTGNEKLFF. The DNA for the CDR3 is TGTGCCAGCAGGCTCTCAGGGACTGGGAATGAAAAACTGTTTTTT.

This clonotype was seen at least ten times. The J gene is TRBJ2-5, the V gene TRBV23-1; TRBD1 matches at 8 bases. TRBV23-1 is flagged as an ORF with uncertain function. The CDR3 is 16 amino acids. The V segment lost 0 bases and the J segment 5 bases; nucleotides outside the gene matches: 8. Written as DNA, the CDR3 is TGCGCCAGCAGTCAATCGTACCAGGGGGCGTTTGAGACCCAGTACTTC. Protein: CASSQSYQGAFETQYF.

This clonotype was observed at least ten times. V is TRBV14 and J is TRBJ1-6; 7 bases align to TRBD1. CDR1 is SGHDN and CDR2 is FVKESK in the germline V gene. This CDR3 is built from 16 residues. V was clipped by 1 base and J by 7 bases; unmatched bases: 7. The CDR3, as DNA: TGTGCCAGCAGCCAAGGAGCAGGGGGTCAGAATTCACCCCTCCACTTT. As protein: CASSQGAGGQNSPLHF.

This clonotype ranks as medium-sized (0.01 to 0.1%). The chain carries TRBV7-8 and TRBJ1-5, with 7 bases matching TRBD1. The V and J ends lost 2 bases and 0 bases, in that order; junction bases with no gene match: 4. The CDR3 has 16 amino acids. CDR1 is SGHVS and CDR2 is FQNEAQ in the germline V gene. CDR3 region: CASSLRTGYSNQPQHF. The CDR3 DNA reads TGTGCCAGCAGCTTAAGGACAGGCTATAGCAATCAGCCCCAGCATTTT.

On this clonotype itself: This sequence may be a read error, since a much larger clone differs from it by one base. The chain couples TRBV5-1 to TRBJ2-7, with D hard to call. The ends were cut back, 2 bases at V and 5 bases at J, with 14 bases in the middle. The CDR3 is made up of 14 amino acids. In germline, CDR1 is SGHRS, CDR2 YFSETQ. The CDR3 region has the DNA TGCGCCAGCAGCTTAGACCACATAGAAGACGAGCAGTACTTC. It codes for CASSLDHIEDEQYF.

This chain connects TRBV20-1 to TRBJ2-5; the match to TRBD1 covers 10 bases. The germline CDR1 and CDR2 sequences are DFQATT and SNEGSKA (reference sequence). Trimming at V came to 6 bases and at J to 5 bases, leaving 9 bases not matched to a gene. CDR3 length equals 14 residues. The CDR3 DNA reads as TGCAGTGCAACCCCGGACAGGGGGGGTGAGACCCAGTACTTC. Translated, it gives CSATPDRGGETQYF.

The V call is TRBV5-4, the J call TRBJ1-2; no firm D call. V gave up 3 bases and J gave up 8 bases, with 17 bases separating them. The CDR3 sequence is 14 residues long. Germline CDR1 reads SGHNT; CDR2 reads YYREEE (reference sequence). The CDR3 loop is CASSSDWAQQGYTF. The CDR3 DNA is TGTGCCAGCAGCTCGGACTGGGCCCAGCAAGGCTACACCTTC.

For this clonotype: A read error is possible here, since a much larger clone lies one base away. The chain employs TRBV7-8 and TRBJ1-1; no firm D call. This CDR3 has 15 residues. The germline gives CDR1 SGHVS, CDR2 FQNEAQ. Trimming cost V 4 bases and J 4 bases, with 16 bases left between them. The CDR3 DNA follows: TGTGCCAGCAGCTCACCCGGCCCGGGCAGCACTGAAGCTTTCTTT. Amino acids: CASSSPGPGSTEAFF.

This clonotype was detected a few times. This rearrangement joins TRBV12-3 or TRBV12-4 to TRBJ1-1, with TRBD1 identical over 7 bases. V lost 5 bases to trimming and J lost 3 bases; unmatched junction nucleotides: 6. This CDR3 contains 14 residues. The CDR3: CASSKSQGDTEAFF. The CDR3 DNA sequence: TGTGCCAGCAGTAAATCCCAGGGGGACACTGAAGCTTTCTTT.